The table lists the clone carrying this TCR beta chain with a few counts. As yet, its antigen is unknown. CDR1 MGHRA and CDR2 YSYEKL come from the germline V gene. V lost 2 bases and J lost 0, with 11 bases in between. CDR3 length: 15 residues. The sample is drawn from a study of CD8+ T cells in alopecia areata. Extraction and reverse transcription of RNA yielded cDNA as the sequencing template. Measured with immunoSEQ multiplex PCR; TCRdb has only the in-frame clones, and not every one. The sample yields over 150,000 clones, roughly three fifths seen once. Study-wide points: Against the mouse data, patients shared TCRs less clearly, possibly for HLA reasons. Lesional scalp, especially alopecia totalis/universalis, showed higher clonality than normal scalp.

The sequence was obtained from a human donor in good health. Sequencing was performed on CD8+ T cells sorted from blood. V is TRBV4-1 and J is TRBJ2-7; D is perhaps TRBD1 (5 bases). The CDR3 loop is CASSQTTDASYEQYF. CDR3 DNA: TGCGCCAGCAGCCAAACGACAGACGCCTCCTACGAGCAGTACTTC.